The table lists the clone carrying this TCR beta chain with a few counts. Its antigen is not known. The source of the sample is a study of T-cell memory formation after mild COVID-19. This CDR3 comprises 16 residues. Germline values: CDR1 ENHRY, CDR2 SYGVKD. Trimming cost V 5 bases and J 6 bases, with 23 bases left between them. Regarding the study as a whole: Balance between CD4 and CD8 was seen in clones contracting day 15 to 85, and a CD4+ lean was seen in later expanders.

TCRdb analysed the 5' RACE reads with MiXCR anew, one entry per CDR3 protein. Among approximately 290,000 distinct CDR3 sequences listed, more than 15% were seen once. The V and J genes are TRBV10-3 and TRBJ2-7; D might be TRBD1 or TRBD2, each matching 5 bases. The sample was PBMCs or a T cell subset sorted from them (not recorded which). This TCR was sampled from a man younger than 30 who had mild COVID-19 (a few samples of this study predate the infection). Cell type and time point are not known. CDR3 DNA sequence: TGTGCCATCAGTCGAACCCAGCAGGGACGGACCCTCGAGCAGTACTTC. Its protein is CAISRTQQGRTLEQYF.